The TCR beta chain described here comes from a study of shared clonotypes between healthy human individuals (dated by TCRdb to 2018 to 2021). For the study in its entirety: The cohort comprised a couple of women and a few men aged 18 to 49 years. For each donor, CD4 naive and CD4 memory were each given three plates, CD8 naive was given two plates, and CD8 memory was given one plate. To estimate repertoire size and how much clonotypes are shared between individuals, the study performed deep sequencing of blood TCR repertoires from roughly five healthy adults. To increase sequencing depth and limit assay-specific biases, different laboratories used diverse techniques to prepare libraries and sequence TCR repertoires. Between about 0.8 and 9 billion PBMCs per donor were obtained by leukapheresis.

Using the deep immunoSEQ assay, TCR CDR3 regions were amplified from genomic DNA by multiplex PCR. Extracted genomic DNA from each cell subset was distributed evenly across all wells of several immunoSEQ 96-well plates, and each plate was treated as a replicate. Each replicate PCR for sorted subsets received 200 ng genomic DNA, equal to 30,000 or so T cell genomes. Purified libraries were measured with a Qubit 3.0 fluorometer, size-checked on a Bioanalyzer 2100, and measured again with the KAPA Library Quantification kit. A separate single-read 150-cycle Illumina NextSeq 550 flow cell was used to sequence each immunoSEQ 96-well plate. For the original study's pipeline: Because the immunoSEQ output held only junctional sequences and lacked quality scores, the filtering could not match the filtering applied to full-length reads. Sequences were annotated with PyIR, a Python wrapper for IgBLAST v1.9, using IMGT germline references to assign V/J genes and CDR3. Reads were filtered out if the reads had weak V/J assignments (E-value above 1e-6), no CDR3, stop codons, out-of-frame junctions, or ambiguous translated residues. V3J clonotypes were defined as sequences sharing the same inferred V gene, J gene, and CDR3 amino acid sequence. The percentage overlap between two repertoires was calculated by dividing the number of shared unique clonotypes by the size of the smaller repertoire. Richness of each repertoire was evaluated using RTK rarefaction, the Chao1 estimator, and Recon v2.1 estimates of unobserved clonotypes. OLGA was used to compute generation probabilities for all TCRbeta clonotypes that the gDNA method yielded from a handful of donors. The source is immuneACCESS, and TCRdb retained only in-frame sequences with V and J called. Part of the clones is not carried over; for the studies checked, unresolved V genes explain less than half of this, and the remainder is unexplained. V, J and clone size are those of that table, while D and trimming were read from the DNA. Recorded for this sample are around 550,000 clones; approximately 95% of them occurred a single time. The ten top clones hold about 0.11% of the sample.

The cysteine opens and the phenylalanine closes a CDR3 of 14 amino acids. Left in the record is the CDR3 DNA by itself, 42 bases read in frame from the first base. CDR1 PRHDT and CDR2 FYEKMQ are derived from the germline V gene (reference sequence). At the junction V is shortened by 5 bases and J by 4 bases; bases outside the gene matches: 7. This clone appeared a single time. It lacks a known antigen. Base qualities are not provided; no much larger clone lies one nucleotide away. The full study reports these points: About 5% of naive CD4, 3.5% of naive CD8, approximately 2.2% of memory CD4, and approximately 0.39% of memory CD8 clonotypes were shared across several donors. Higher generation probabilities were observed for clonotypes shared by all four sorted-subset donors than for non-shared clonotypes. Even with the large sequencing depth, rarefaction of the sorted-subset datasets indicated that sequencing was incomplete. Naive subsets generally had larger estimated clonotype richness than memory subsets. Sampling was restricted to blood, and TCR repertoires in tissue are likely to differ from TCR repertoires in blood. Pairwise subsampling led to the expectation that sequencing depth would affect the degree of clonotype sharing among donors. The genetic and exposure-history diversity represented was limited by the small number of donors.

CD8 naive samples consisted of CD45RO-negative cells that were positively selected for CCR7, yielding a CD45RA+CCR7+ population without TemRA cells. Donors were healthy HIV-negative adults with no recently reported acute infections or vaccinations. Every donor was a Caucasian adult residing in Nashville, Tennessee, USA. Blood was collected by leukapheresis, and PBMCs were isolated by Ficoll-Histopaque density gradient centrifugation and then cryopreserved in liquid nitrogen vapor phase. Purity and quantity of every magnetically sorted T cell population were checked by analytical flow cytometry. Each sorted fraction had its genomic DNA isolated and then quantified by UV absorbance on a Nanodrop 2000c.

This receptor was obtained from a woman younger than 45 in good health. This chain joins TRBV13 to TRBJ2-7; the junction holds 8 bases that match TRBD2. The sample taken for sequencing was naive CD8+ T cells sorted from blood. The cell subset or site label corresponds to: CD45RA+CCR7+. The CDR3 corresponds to CASSPWIAGYEQYF. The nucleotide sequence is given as TGTGCCAGCAGCCCCTGGATAGCGGGATACGAGCAGTACTTC. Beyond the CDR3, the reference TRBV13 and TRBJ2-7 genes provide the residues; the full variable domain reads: AAGVIQSPRHLIKEKRETATLKCYPIPRHDTVYWYQQGPGQDPQFLISFYEKMQSDKGSIPDRFSAQQFSDYHSELNMSSLELGDSALYFCASSPWIAGYEQYFGPGTRLTVT.